Presented here are 13 T cell receptor beta chains from one specimen sequenced in a study of cytomegalovirus exposure and HLA in healthy donors. PCR amplification relied on 60 Vbeta primers (plus 13 Jbeta primers). The assay was immunoSEQ multiplex PCR, and TCRdb's table has in-frame clones only and misses some. The data contain some 99,000 clones, roughly 80% of them singletons. Sequenced material: PBMCs. These TCRs come from a woman between 50 and 59 years old in good health and CMV-seropositive.

The rearrangement joins TRBV7-2 to TRBJ2-5, with D uncertain. CDR1 is SGHTA, CDR2 FQGNSA, per germline. CDR3 size: 16 residues. Trimming removed 2 bases at V and 4 bases at J, with 17 bases between. This CDR3 reads CASSLSTPRSGETQYF. DNA for the CDR3: TGTGCCAGCAGCTTAAGTACGCCGAGATCGGGAGAGACCCAGTACTTC.

The rearrangement joins TRBV5-1 to TRBJ2-3, with a tentative D call TRBD1 (6 bases). CDR3 length equals 12 residues. V lost 5 bases, J lost 3 bases, and 7 bases lay in between. The germline V gene encodes CDR1 SGHRS and CDR2 YFSETQ. The CDR3 protein is CASSRGTDTQYF. CDR3 bases: TGCGCCAGCAGTAGGGGGACAGATACGCAGTATTTT.

The chain has TRBV19 and TRBJ2-1, with D possibly TRBD2 on 6 matching bases. This CDR3 has 16 residues. CDR1 is LNHDA, CDR2 SQIVND, per germline (reference sequence). Trimming cost V 6 bases and J 4 bases, with 19 bases left between them. CDR3 in amino acids: CASSVGTGLAYNEQFF. The CDR3 DNA follows: TGTGCCAGTAGCGTAGGGACGGGACTCGCTTACAATGAGCAGTTCTTC.

The table lists this clone with a count of one. CDR3: CASSPGLRGANVLTF. The CDR3 region has the DNA TGTGCCAGCAGCCCTGGACTGAGAGGGGCCAACGTCCTGACTTTC. The gene calls are TRBV5-6 and TRBJ2-6; TRBD2 is a possible D gene (5 bases). The CDR3 length is 15 residues. Germline V CDR1 and CDR2: SGHDT, YYEEEE. Deletions cut 4 bases from V and 4 bases from J, with 12 bases between. Full variable domain (missing parts from reference TRBV5-6 and TRBJ2-6): DAGVTQSPTHLIKTRGQQVTLRCSPKSGHDTVSWYQQALGQGPQFIFQYYEEEERQRGNFPDRFSGHQFPNYSSELNVNALLLGDSALYLCASSPGLRGANVLTFGAGSRLTVL.

A few counts support this clone. The chain recombines TRBV5-6 with TRBJ2-7; 14 nucleotides match TRBD2. V shed 4 bases, J shed 13 bases, and the junction held 13 bases outside the gene matches. Germline V lookup: CDR1 SGHDT, CDR2 YYEEEE. The CDR3 runs 15 residues. CDR3: CASSGRTSGGQVFYF. The CDR3 DNA is TGTGCCAGCAGCGGGAGGACTAGCGGGGGGCAAGTGTTTTACTTC.

V and J are TRBV5-1 and TRBJ2-4; D unresolved. Germline loops: CDR1 SGHRS, CDR2 YFSETQ. The ends were cut back, 1 base at V and 6 bases at J, with 8 bases in the middle. The CDR3 is 13 residues long. The CDR3 reads CASSLTVSNIQYF. CDR3 sequence (DNA): TGCGCCAGCAGCTTGACTGTTTCAAACATTCAGTACTTC.

The count of this clone is one. V and J are TRBV4-2 and TRBJ2-2, with D perhaps TRBD1 (5 bases). V was clipped by 4 bases and J by 3 bases, with 6 bases between them. Germline-derived CDR1 and CDR2 are LGHNA and YNFKEQ. CDR3 length: 13 residues. CDR3 DNA sequence: TGTGCCAGCAGCCCCAGGGACACCGGGGAGCTGTTTTTT. Residues: CASSPRDTGELFF.

J is TRBJ2-7 and V is TRBV7-2, with 15 bases lining up with TRBD2. The trim removed 4 bases at V and 3 bases at J, leaving 4 bases unmatched. The CDR3 is 16 residues long. Germline values: CDR1 SGHTA, CDR2 FQGNSA. This CDR3 is CASSSMGLAGGYEQYF. The CDR3 DNA follows: TGTGCCAGCAGCTCCATGGGACTAGCGGGGGGCTACGAGCAGTACTTC.

The rearrangement links TRBV5-5 to TRBJ2-1; the D gene is possibly TRBD2 (6 bases). Germline V gene data show CDR1 as SGHKS and CDR2 as YYEKEE (reference sequence). This CDR3 has 13 amino acids. V lost 4 bases and J lost 7, with 12 bases in between. The CDR3 reads CASSNRESNEQFF. The CDR3 DNA is TGTGCCAGCAGCAACCGGGAGTCAAATGAGCAGTTCTTC.

This chain joins TRBV5-4 and TRBJ2-1, with a tentative D call TRBD2 (5 bases). Germline CDR1 and CDR2: SGHNT and YYREEE (reference sequence). V was trimmed by 4 bases and J by 0 bases, leaving 11 bases between them. The CDR3 spans 15 residues. CDR3: CASSQDFPSYNEQFF. In DNA, the CDR3 is TGTGCCAGCAGCCAGGACTTTCCCTCCTACAATGAGCAGTTCTTC.

The chain combines TRBV19 with TRBJ2-3; weak D call: TRBD2 (6 bases). Germline values: CDR1 LNHDA, CDR2 SQIVND (reference sequence). V lost 5 bases and J 3 bases, leaving 9 bases between the germline ends. This CDR3 is 13 amino acids long. The CDR3 region is CASSLEGTDTQYF. CDR3 in DNA: TGTGCCAGTAGTCTGGAGGGTACAGATACGCAGTATTTT.

The V call is TRBV11-1, the J call TRBJ2-5; 7 positions agree with TRBD1. CDR3 length: 14 amino acids. The trim removed 2 bases at V and 5 bases at J, leaving 5 bases unmatched. The V gene's germline CDR1 is SGHAT and CDR2 FQDESV (reference sequence). In DNA form, the CDR3 reads TGTGCCAGCAGCTTAAGGTCAGGGGGTGAGACCCAGTACTTC. Translating it yields CASSLRSGGETQYF.

The gene calls are TRBV6-5 and TRBJ2-1, with D tentatively TRBD2 (6 bases). The V and J ends lost 6 bases and 9 bases respectively, with 15 bases between them. From germline, CDR1 is MNHEY and CDR2 SVGAGI. This CDR3 has 13 amino acids. The CDR3 DNA is TGTGCCAGCAGATTCTCAGAGGGAGGTGAGCAGTTCTTC. Translating gives CASRFSEGGEQFF.